The 12 T cell receptor beta chains below come from one sample, sequenced in a study of siplizumab effects on memory and regulatory T cells. Clones were sequenced by immunoSEQ multiplex PCR, and TCRdb holds only the in-frame ones, with some missing. This table has over 35,000 clones, about 90% appearing once. Material for sequencing was naive CD4+ T cells sorted from blood. Receptor source: a human donor in good health.

The CDR3 region is CAISGSLGTEGDQPQHF. CDR3 coding DNA: TGTGCCATCAGTGGGTCCCTCGGGACCGAAGGGGATCAGCCCCAGCATTTT. V gene TRBV10-3 combines with J gene TRBJ1-5; maybe TRBD1 (5 bases). The CDR3 spans 17 residues. The V and J ends lost 4 bases and 5 bases respectively, with 21 bases between them. The germline gives CDR1 ENHRY, CDR2 SYGVKD.

The chain recombines TRBV9 with TRBJ2-1, with 9 bases identical to TRBD1. From germline, CDR1 is SGDLS and CDR2 YYNGEE. V gave up 0 bases and J gave up 7 bases; unmatched junction bases: 5. There are 15 residues in the CDR3. The CDR3 sequence: CASSVDLGTGNEQFF. The CDR3 DNA follows: TGTGCCAGCAGCGTAGATCTGGGGACAGGGAATGAGCAGTTCTTC.

V usage is TRBV5-1 and J usage is TRBJ1-2; TRBD1 agrees at 10 bases. The CDR3 is 15 amino acids. CDR1 is SGHRS, CDR2 YFSETQ, per germline. J was trimmed by 2 bases and V by 4 bases; bases with no gene match: 5. The CDR3 DNA reads TGCGCCAGCAGCACAGGGACAGGGGTGAACTATGGCTACACCTTC. Translation gives CASSTGTGVNYGYTF.

The chain combines TRBV5-6 with TRBJ1-1; the D is unclear. CDR3 length equals 17 residues. CDR1 and CDR2 from the germline V gene are SGHDT and YYEEEE. The germline V and J ends were trimmed by 1 base and 0 bases, with 16 bases remaining between them. CDR3 DNA: TGTGCCAGCAGCTTGAGGTGGGCGTTATTAATGAACACTGAAGCTTTCTTT. This translates into CASSLRWALLMNTEAFF.

The genes are TRBV6-1 and TRBJ2-7; D gene unclear. Germline loops: CDR1 MNHNS, CDR2 SASEGT. The CDR3 runs to 13 residues. Between the trimmed V and J ends, which lost 1 base and 8 bases, there was a span of 12 bases. The CDR3 region has the DNA TGTGCCAGCAGTGAAGTGGTGGCAGTAAAGCAGTACTTC. Protein product: CASSEVVAVKQYF.

The chain recombines TRBV5-1 with TRBJ1-5; TRBD1 is a possible D gene (5 bases). The germline gives CDR1 SGHRS, CDR2 YFSETQ. This CDR3 is 15 amino acids long. V lost 0 bases, J lost 8 bases, and 15 bases lay in between. The CDR3 reads CASSLVQARGKPQHF. The CDR3, as DNA: TGCGCCAGCAGCTTGGTACAGGCCCGCGGGAAGCCCCAGCATTTT.

The chain combines TRBV10-3 with TRBJ2-2, with D perhaps being TRBD1 or TRBD2 (5 bases each). This CDR3 comprises 13 residues. The germline CDR1 and CDR2 sequences are ENHRY and SYGVKD. The ends were cut back, 6 bases at V and 4 bases at J, with 9 bases in the middle. CDR3 sequence (DNA): TGTGCCATCAGGGGTGGGGGCACCGGGGAGCTGTTTTTT. Its protein is CAIRGGGTGELFF.

In this sample, this clone turned up once. This chain joins TRBV6-1 and TRBJ1-5; no clear D. CDR3 length: 13 residues. Germline CDR1 reads MNHNS; CDR2 reads SASEGT. Trimming cost V 10 bases and J 3 bases, with 13 bases left between them. DNA for the CDR3: TGTGCCACGTCGACGGACCCCAATCAGCCCCAGCATTTT. Translating gives CATSTDPNQPQHF.

This sequence joins TRBV6-4 and TRBJ2-3; 7 bases fit TRBD2. Unmatched junction bases numbered 9, after V lost 5 bases and J lost 4 bases. CDR1 is MRHNA, CDR2 SNTAGT, per germline. CDR3 length equals 15 residues. The CDR3: CASSSSGGPPDTQYF. CDR3 DNA: TGTGCCAGCAGTAGCTCGGGGGGACCGCCAGATACGCAGTATTTT.

The CDR3 DNA follows: TGTGCCAGCTCACCGCCTACTAGCGTCGGTACCTACGAGCAGTACTTC. Protein product: CASSPPTSVGTYEQYF. The chain uses TRBV18 and TRBJ2-7, with 7 positions matching TRBD2. V was pared by 3 bases and J by 2 bases, with 10 bases of the junction left unmatched. The CDR3 spans 16 residues. Per the germline V gene, CDR1 is KGHSH and CDR2 is LQKENI.

The V gene is TRBV12-5, the J gene TRBJ1-4; 7 bases are a match to TRBD1. The junction had 6 bases not matched to a gene; V was cut back by 1 base and J by 4 bases. CDR1 and CDR2 (germline): LGHNT, FRNRAP. The CDR3 runs to 16 residues. CDR3 coding DNA: TGTGCTAGTGGTTTGGGGAGGGGGCCGGTTAATGAAAAACTGTTTTTT. Translation gives CASGLGRGPVNEKLFF.

The count of this clone is one. The J gene is TRBJ1-5, the V gene TRBV4-1; D may be TRBD1 (6 bases). The germline gives CDR1 MGHRA, CDR2 YSYEKL. The CDR3 runs 15 residues. V lost 1 base, J lost 5 bases, and 12 bases lay in between. The CDR3 sequence: CASSQVAGAYQPQHF. As DNA, the CDR3 is TGCGCCAGCAGCCAAGTTGCGGGGGCTTATCAGCCCCAGCATTTT.